The clone carrying this T cell receptor (beta chain) is a singleton in its sample. Clones were sequenced by immunoSEQ multiplex PCR, and TCRdb holds only the in-frame ones, with some missing. The data show over 85,000 clones, with about 88% seen just once and 3.3% held by the top ten. This specimen belongs to a study of blood T cell repertoires in COVID-19. Input material: peripheral blood. The origin of this receptor is a woman aged 50 to 65 with acute or convalescent COVID-19.

The CDR3 DNA sequence: TGTGCCAGCTCACCCCAGGATAGCGGGAGCTACGAGCAGTACTTC. It specifies CASSPQDSGSYEQYF. V usage is TRBV18 and J usage is TRBJ2-7; TRBD2 aligns across 9 bases. J was trimmed by 3 bases and V by 3 bases; bases with no gene match: 6. Germline CDR1 reads KGHSH; CDR2 reads LQKENI. The CDR3 is 15 amino acids.